This entry features one TCR beta chain sequence. Original processing methods: Nucleated cell counts were estimated from reference gene primer amplification. Generated by immunoSEQ multiplex PCR, the TCRdb table keeps only in-frame clones and is missing some. V, J and clone size derive from that table, while D and trimming were established from the DNA sequence. This table has 95,000 to 100,000 clones, 85% to 95% appearing once. The CDR3 sequence is 14 residues long. The V and J ends lost 4 bases and 1 base, in that order; junction bases with no gene match: 4. CDR1 and CDR2 from the germline V gene are SGHRS and YFSETQ. The data stem from a study of blood T cell repertoires in COVID-19. The wider study: Sites across the United States, Italy and Spain contributed samples from acute and convalescent COVID-19. PBMCs, B-cell-depleted T cells, or T cells provided the cDNA or gDNA that made up the material.

The V and J genes are TRBV5-1 and TRBJ1-1, with 7 bases fitting TRBD1. Sequencing was performed on peripheral blood. This clonotype was sampled from a man in his fifties or sixties with active COVID-19. Here the CDR3 reads CASSRDRTNTEAFF. The CDR3 nucleotides read TGCGCCAGCAGCCGGGACAGAACGAACACTGAAGCTTTCTTT.